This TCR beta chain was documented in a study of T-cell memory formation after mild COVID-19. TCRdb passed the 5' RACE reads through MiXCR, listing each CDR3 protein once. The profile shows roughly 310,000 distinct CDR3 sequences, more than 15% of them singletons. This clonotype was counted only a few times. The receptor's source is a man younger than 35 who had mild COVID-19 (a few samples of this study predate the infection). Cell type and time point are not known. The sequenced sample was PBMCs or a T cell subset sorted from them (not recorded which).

The CDR3 sequence is CASSAQGSNTEAFF. The CDR3 region has the DNA TGTGCCAGCAGCGCGCAGGGAAGTAACACTGAAGCTTTCTTT. V usage is TRBV7-9 and J usage is TRBJ1-1; possible D gene TRBD1, 5 bases. Germline V CDR1 and CDR2: SEHNR, FQNEAQ (reference sequence). This CDR3 has 14 amino acids. Trimming shortened V by 5 bases and J by 2 bases, and 12 bases separated the two germline ends.